A selection of T cell receptor beta chains follows, all from one sample in a study of T cell repertoires in aging, cancer and after chemotherapy. One entry per CDR3 protein results from TCRdb running MiXCR on the multiplex PCR reads. The data hold approximately 6,100 distinct CDR3 sequences, with under 30% observed a single time. Sequencing used blood. These receptors were taken from a human donor in good health. The CDR3 runs from the conserved cysteine through the conserved F or W. Each record gives: CDR3 length, D gene, V gene, J gene, clone size, CDR3 DNA, CDR3 protein. D genes are given only for firm matches. Where a row states a size, it is once, few, many or the class of an expanded clone; other rows omit it.

cdr3_length: 15; d_call: -; v_call: TRBV7-2; j_call: TRBJ2-3; clone_size: medium-sized; cdr3_nt: TGTGCCAGCAGCCGATCACCGCCCAGCACAGATACGCAGTATTTT; cdr3_aa: CASSRSPPSTDTQYF
cdr3_length: 14; d_call: -; v_call: TRBV7-9; j_call: TRBJ1-5; clone_size: medium-sized; cdr3_nt: TGTGCCAGCAGCTCCGTGGGGCACAATCAGCCCCAGCATTTT; cdr3_aa: CASSSVGHNQPQHF
cdr3_length: 15; d_call: -; v_call: TRBV27; j_call: TRBJ2-2; clone_size: medium-sized; cdr3_nt: TGTGCCAGCACCCCCCTCCCGTGGGATACCGGGGAGCTGTTTTTT; cdr3_aa: CASTPLPWDTGELFF
cdr3_length: 14; d_call: TRBD2; v_call: TRBV10-3; j_call: TRBJ2-3; clone_size: -; cdr3_nt: TGTGTCATCAGAGCTAGCGGGGGCACAGATACGCAGTATTTT; cdr3_aa: CVIRASGGTDTQYF
cdr3_length: 14; d_call: TRBD2; v_call: TRBV6-2/TRBV6-3; j_call: TRBJ2-3; clone_size: -; cdr3_nt: TGTGCCAGCAGTTTTCTAGCGGGGACAGATACGCAGTATTTT; cdr3_aa: CASSFLAGTDTQYF
cdr3_length: 15; d_call: -; v_call: TRBV7-9; j_call: TRBJ2-2; clone_size: medium-sized; cdr3_nt: TGTGCCAGCAGCTTATTAGGGGGGACGCCCGGGGAGCTGTTTTTT; cdr3_aa: CASSLLGGTPGELFF
cdr3_length: 16; d_call: -; v_call: TRBV23-1; j_call: TRBJ1-5; clone_size: few; cdr3_nt: TGCGCCAGCAGTCAATCGTACCCAGGGTTCAATCAGCCCCAGCATTTT; cdr3_aa: CASSQSYPGFNQPQHF
cdr3_length: 15; d_call: -; v_call: TRBV19; j_call: TRBJ2-5; clone_size: many; cdr3_nt: TGTGCCAGTAGTATTAGTATTACCGATCAAGAGACCCAGTACTTC; cdr3_aa: CASSISITDQETQYF
cdr3_length: 15; d_call: -; v_call: TRBV9; j_call: TRBJ2-7; clone_size: -; cdr3_nt: TGTGCCAGCAGCGTAGCTCCAGGGACTCAAGGCGAGCAGTACTTC; cdr3_aa: CASSVAPGTQGEQYF
cdr3_length: 15; d_call: -; v_call: TRBV6-2/TRBV6-3; j_call: TRBJ1-6; clone_size: medium-sized; cdr3_nt: TGTGCCAGCAGTTACTCGGGGGAGCCTAATTCACCCCTCCACTTT; cdr3_aa: CASSYSGEPNSPLHF
cdr3_length: 14; d_call: -; v_call: TRBV24-1; j_call: TRBJ2-3; clone_size: few; cdr3_nt: TGTGCCACCAGTGACTGGGACAGCACAGATACGCAGTATTTT; cdr3_aa: CATSDWDSTDTQYF
cdr3_length: 12; d_call: -; v_call: TRBV4-2; j_call: TRBJ1-2; clone_size: medium-sized; cdr3_nt: TGTGCCAGCAGCCAAGATGCTTATGGCTACACCTTC; cdr3_aa: CASSQDAYGYTF
cdr3_length: 13; d_call: -; v_call: TRBV27; j_call: TRBJ2-1; clone_size: medium-sized; cdr3_nt: TGTGCCAGCAGGGAGGCCGATAGGAATGAGCAGTTCTTC; cdr3_aa: CASREADRNEQFF
cdr3_length: 15; d_call: TRBD1; v_call: TRBV5-6; j_call: TRBJ2-3; clone_size: many; cdr3_nt: TGTGCCAGCAGCTTGGTTAGGGGGCGGACAGATACGCAGTATTTT; cdr3_aa: CASSLVRGRTDTQYF
cdr3_length: 14; d_call: -; v_call: TRBV13; j_call: TRBJ2-7; clone_size: medium-sized; cdr3_nt: TGTGCCAGCAGCCCCCCTCGCGTTCTAGGCGAGCAGTACTTC; cdr3_aa: CASSPPRVLGEQYF
cdr3_length: 13; d_call: -; v_call: TRBV6-1; j_call: TRBJ1-2; clone_size: -; cdr3_nt: TGTGCCAGCAGTGCCTCAGCTGGCTATGGCTACACCTTC; cdr3_aa: CASSASAGYGYTF
cdr3_length: 15; d_call: TRBD1; v_call: TRBV5-1; j_call: TRBJ1-1; clone_size: -; cdr3_nt: TGCGCCAGCAGCTTGGGACAGGGGGGGAACACTGAAGCTTTCTTT; cdr3_aa: CASSLGQGGNTEAFF
cdr3_length: 13; d_call: -; v_call: TRBV12-3/TRBV12-4; j_call: TRBJ2-2; clone_size: few; cdr3_nt: TGTGCCAGCAGTTCGCAACAGGGTGCGGAGCTGTTTTTT; cdr3_aa: CASSSQQGAELFF
cdr3_length: 16; d_call: -; v_call: TRBV27; j_call: TRBJ2-2; clone_size: medium-sized; cdr3_nt: TGTGCCAGCAGTTTATTGGGGGGCGCGAACACCGGGGAGCTGTTTTTT; cdr3_aa: CASSLLGGANTGELFF
cdr3_length: 19; d_call: TRBD2; v_call: TRBV20-1; j_call: TRBJ2-3; clone_size: many; cdr3_nt: TGCAGTGCGCCGAGAGGCTTGGGACTAGCGGGAGGGCGGGGAGATACGCAGTATTTT; cdr3_aa: CSAPRGLGLAGGRGDTQYF
cdr3_length: 15; d_call: -; v_call: TRBV10-3; j_call: TRBJ2-5; clone_size: -; cdr3_nt: TGTGCCATCAGTGCCTCCGGGACGGACCAAGAGACCCAGTACTTC; cdr3_aa: CAISASGTDQETQYF
cdr3_length: 12; d_call: -; v_call: TRBV10-3; j_call: TRBJ2-7; clone_size: medium-sized; cdr3_nt: TGTGCCATCAGTGGTCCGTATGGCGAGCAGTACTTC; cdr3_aa: CAISGPYGEQYF
cdr3_length: 14; d_call: -; v_call: TRBV19; j_call: TRBJ2-1; clone_size: medium-sized; cdr3_nt: TGTGCCAGTAGTCTTAGAGTGGACGGCCATGAGCAGTTCTTC; cdr3_aa: CASSLRVDGHEQFF
cdr3_length: 13; d_call: -; v_call: TRBV6-6; j_call: TRBJ1-2; clone_size: medium-sized; cdr3_nt: TGTGCCAGCAGCCCGGCGGGGGAATGGGGCTACACCTTC; cdr3_aa: CASSPAGEWGYTF
cdr3_length: 20; d_call: TRBD1; v_call: TRBV20-1; j_call: TRBJ2-7; clone_size: few; cdr3_nt: TGCAGTGCTAGGAATCATCCCGGGACAGGGTTAATAGGGGCCTCCTACGAGCAGTACTTC; cdr3_aa: CSARNHPGTGLIGASYEQYF
cdr3_length: 17; d_call: TRBD2; v_call: TRBV6-5; j_call: TRBJ2-1; clone_size: -; cdr3_nt: TGTGCCAGCAGCGGGACTAGCGGGGGCCCTTCCTACAATGAGCAGTTCTTC; cdr3_aa: CASSGTSGGPSYNEQFF
cdr3_length: 14; d_call: TRBD2; v_call: TRBV27; j_call: TRBJ2-5; clone_size: -; cdr3_nt: TGTGCCAGCAGTCCGGGACTAGACTTCGGGACCCAGTACTTC; cdr3_aa: CASSPGLDFGTQYF
cdr3_length: 15; d_call: -; v_call: TRBV20-1; j_call: TRBJ2-6; clone_size: -; cdr3_nt: TGCAGTGCTAGCCAACCAGGGGCTGGGGCCAACGTCCTGACTTTC; cdr3_aa: CSASQPGAGANVLTF